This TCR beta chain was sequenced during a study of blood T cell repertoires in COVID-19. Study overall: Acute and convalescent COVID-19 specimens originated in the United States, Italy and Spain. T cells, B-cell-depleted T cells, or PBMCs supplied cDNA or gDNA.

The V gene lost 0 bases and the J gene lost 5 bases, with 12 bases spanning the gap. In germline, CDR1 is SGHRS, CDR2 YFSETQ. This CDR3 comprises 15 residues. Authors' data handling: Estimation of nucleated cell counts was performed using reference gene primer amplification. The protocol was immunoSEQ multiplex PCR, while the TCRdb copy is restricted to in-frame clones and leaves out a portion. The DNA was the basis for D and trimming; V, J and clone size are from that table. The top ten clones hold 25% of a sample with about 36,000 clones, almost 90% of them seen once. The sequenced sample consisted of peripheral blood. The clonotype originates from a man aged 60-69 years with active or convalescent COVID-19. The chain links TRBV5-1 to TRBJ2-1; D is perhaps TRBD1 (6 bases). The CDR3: CASSLGPGQNNEQFF. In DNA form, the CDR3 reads TGCGCCAGCAGCTTGGGGCCCGGACAGAACAATGAGCAGTTCTTC.